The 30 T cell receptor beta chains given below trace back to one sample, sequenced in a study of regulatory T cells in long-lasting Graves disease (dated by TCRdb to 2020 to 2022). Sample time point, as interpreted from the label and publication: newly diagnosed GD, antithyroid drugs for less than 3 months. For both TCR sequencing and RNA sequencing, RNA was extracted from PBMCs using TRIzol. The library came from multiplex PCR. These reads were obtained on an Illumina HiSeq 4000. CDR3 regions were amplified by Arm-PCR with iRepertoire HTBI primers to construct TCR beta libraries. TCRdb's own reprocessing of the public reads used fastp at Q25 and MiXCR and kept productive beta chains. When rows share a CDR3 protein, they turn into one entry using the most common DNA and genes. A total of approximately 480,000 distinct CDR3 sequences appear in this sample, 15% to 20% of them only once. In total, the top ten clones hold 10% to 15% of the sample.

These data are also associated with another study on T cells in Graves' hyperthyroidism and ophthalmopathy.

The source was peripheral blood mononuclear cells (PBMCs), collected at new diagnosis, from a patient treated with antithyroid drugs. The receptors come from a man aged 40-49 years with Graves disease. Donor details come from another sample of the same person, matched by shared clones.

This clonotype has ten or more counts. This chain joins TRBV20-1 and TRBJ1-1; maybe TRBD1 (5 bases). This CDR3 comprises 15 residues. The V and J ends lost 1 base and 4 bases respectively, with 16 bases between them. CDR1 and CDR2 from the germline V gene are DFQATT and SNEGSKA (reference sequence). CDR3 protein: CSARVMGRHVTEAFF. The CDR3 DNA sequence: TGCAGTGCTAGAGTAATGGGACGCCACGTCACTGAAGCTTTCTTT.

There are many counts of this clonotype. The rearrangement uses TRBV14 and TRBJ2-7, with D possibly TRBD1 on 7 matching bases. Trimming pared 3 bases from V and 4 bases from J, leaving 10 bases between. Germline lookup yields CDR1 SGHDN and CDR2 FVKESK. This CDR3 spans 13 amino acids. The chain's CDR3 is CASSQTGRYEQYF. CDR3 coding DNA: TGTGCCAGCAGCCAGACAGGGAGGTACGAGCAGTACTTC.

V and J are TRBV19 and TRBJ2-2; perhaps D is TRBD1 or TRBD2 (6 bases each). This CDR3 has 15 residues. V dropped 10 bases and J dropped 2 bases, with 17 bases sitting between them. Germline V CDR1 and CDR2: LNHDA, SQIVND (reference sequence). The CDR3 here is CATSAAGQNTGELFF. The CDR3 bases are TGTGCCACGTCAGCTGCGGGACAAAACACCGGGGAGCTGTTTTTT.

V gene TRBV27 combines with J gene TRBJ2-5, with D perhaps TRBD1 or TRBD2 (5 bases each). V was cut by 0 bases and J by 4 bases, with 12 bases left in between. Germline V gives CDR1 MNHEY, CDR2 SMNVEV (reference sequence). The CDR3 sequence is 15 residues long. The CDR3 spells CASSLSKRGPETQYF. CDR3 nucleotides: TGTGCCAGCAGTTTATCGAAGAGGGGCCCAGAGACCCAGTACTTC.

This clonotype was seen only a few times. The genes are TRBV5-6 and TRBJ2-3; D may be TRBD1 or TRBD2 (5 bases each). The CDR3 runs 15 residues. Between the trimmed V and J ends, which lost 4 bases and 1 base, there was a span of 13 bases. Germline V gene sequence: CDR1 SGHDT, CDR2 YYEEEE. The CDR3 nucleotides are TGTGCCAGCAGCCCCATTAGAGGGGGCACAGATACGCAGTATTTT. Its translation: CASSPIRGGTDTQYF.

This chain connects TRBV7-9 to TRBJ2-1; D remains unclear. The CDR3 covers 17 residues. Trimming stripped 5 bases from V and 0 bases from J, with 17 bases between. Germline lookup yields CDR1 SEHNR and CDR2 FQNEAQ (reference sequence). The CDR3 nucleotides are TGTGCCAGCAGCCTCAAACTGACTGGCGGCTCCTACAATGAGCAGTTCTTC. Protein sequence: CASSLKLTGGSYNEQFF.

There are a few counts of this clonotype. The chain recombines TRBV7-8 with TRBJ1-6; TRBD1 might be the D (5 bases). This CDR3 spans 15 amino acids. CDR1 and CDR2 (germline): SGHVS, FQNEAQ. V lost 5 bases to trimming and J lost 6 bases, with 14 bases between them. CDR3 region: CASSGGTAINSPLHF. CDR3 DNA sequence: TGTGCCAGCAGCGGAGGGACGGCGATTAATTCACCCCTCCACTTT.

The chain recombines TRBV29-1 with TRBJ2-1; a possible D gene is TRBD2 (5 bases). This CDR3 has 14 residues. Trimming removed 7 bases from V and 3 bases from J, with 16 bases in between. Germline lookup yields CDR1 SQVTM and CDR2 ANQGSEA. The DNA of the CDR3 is TGCAGCGCCCCCACACTGGCGGGCTACAATGAGCAGTTCTTC. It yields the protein CSAPTLAGYNEQFF.

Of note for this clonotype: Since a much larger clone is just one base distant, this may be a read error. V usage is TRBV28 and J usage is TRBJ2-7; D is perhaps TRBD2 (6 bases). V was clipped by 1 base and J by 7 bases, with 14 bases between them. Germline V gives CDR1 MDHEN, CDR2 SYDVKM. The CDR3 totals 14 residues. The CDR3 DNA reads TGTGCCAGCAGTTTATCACCGGGAGTGGTTGAGCAGTACTTC. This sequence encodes CASSLSPGVVEQYF.

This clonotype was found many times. In DNA form, the CDR3 reads TGTGCCAGCAGTTTCGGCGGTAACAATGAGCAGTTCTTC. It yields the protein CASSFGGNNEQFF. This rearrangement joins TRBV12-3 or TRBV12-4 to TRBJ2-1; no clear D. CDR3 size: 13 residues. Trimming pared 3 bases from V and 5 bases from J, leaving 8 bases between.

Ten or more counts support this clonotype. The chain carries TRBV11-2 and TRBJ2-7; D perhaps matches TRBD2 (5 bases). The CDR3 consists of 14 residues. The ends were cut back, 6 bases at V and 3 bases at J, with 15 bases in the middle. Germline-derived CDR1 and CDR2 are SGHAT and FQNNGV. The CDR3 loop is CASRPAGKNYEQYF. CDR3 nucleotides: TGTGCCAGCAGACCGGCGGGCAAAAACTACGAGCAGTACTTC.

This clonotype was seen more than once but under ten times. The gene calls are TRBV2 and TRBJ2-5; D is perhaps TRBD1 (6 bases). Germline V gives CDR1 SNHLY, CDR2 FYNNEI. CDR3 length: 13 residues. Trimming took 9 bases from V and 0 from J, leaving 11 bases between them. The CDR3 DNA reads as TGTGCCAGTGCCGGGACACACCAAGAGACCCAGTACTTC. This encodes CASAGTHQETQYF. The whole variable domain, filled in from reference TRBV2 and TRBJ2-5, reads EPEVTQTPSHQVTQMGQEVILRCVPISNHLYFYWYRQILGQKVEFLVSFYNNEISEKSEIFDDQFSVERPDGSNFTLKIRSTKLEDSAMYFCASAGTHQETQYFGPGTRLLVL.

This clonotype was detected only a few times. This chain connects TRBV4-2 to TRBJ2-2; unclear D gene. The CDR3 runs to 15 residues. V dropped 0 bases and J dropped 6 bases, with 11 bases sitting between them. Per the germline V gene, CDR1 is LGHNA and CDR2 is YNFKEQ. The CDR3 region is CASSQEVSRAGELFF. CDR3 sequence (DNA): TGTGCCAGCAGCCAAGAAGTATCTCGAGCCGGGGAGCTGTTTTTT.

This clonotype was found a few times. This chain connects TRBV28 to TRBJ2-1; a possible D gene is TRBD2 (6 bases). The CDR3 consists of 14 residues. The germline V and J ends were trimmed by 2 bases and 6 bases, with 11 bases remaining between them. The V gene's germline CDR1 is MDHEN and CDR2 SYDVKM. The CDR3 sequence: CASSLAGSVNEQFF. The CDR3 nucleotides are TGTGCCAGCAGTTTAGCGGGAAGCGTCAATGAGCAGTTCTTC.

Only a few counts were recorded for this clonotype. CDR3: CASSPTGPGVGNQPQHF. DNA of the CDR3: TGTGCCAGCAGCCCGACGGGCCCAGGGGTGGGCAATCAGCCCCAGCATTTT. The genes are TRBV7-6 and TRBJ1-5, with D maybe TRBD1 (6 bases). V was trimmed by 5 bases and J by 2 bases, leaving 19 bases between them. This CDR3 region has 17 residues. Germline V gene sequence: CDR1 SGHVS, CDR2 FNYEAQ.

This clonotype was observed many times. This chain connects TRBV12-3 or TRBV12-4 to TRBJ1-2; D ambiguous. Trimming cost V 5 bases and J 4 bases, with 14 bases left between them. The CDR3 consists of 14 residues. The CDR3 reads CASSKGRGSYGYTF. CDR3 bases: TGTGCCAGCAGTAAGGGCCGGGGTAGCTATGGCTACACCTTC.

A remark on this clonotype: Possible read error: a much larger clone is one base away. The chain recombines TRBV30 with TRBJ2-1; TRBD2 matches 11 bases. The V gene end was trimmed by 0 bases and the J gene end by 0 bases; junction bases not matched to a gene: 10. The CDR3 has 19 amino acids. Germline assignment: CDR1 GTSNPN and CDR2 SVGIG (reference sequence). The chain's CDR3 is CAWSVRISGRADSYNEQFF. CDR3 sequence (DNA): TGTGCCTGGAGTGTACGGATTAGCGGGAGGGCCGACTCCTACAATGAGCAGTTCTTC.

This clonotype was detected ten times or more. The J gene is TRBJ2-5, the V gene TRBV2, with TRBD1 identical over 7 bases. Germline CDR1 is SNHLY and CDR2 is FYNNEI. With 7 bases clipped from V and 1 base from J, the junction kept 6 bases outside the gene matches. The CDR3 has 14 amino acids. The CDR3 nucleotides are TGTGCCAGCACTGGGGACAGTGGCCAAGAGACCCAGTACTTC. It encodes CASTGDSGQETQYF.

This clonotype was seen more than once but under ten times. The CDR3 sequence: CASSQEVDSTYEQYF. The CDR3 DNA sequence: TGCGCCAGCAGCCAAGAAGTCGACAGCACCTACGAGCAGTACTTC. V gene TRBV4-1 combines with J gene TRBJ2-7, with D maybe TRBD1 (5 bases). CDR1 is MGHRA, CDR2 YSYEKL, per germline. V was pared by 0 bases and J by 2 bases, with 11 bases between. The CDR3 consists of 15 residues.

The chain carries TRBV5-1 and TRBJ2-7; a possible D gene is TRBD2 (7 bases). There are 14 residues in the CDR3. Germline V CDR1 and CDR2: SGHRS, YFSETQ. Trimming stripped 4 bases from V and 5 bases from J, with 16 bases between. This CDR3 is CASSPPGRGNEQYF. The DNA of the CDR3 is TGCGCCAGCAGCCCCCCGGGGAGGGGGAACGAGCAGTACTTC.

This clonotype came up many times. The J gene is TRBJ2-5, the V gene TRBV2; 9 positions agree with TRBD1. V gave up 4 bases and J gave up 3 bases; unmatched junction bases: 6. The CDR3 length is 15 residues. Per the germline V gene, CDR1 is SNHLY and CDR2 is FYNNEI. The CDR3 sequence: CASSGNRGREETQYF. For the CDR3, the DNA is TGTGCCAGCAGTGGAAACAGGGGGCGCGAAGAGACCCAGTACTTC.

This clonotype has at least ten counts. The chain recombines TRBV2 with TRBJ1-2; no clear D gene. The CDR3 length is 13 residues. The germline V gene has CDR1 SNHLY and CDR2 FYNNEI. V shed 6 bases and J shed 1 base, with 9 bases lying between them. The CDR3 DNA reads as TGTGCCAGCAGGCTCCTGATTAACTATGGCTACACCTTC. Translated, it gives CASRLLINYGYTF.

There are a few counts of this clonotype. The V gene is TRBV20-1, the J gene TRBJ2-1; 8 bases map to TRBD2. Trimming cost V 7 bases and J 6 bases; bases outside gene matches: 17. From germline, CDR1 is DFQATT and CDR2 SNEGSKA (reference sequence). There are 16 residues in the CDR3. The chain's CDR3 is CSVQTRGGGSANEQFF. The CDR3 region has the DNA TGCAGTGTACAAACCCGGGGGGGGGGATCGGCCAATGAGCAGTTCTTC.

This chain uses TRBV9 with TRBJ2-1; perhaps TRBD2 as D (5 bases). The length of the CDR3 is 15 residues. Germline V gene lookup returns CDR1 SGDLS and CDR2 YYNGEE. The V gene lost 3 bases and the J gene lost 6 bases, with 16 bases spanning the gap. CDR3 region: CASSATGLGFNEQFF. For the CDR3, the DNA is TGTGCCAGCAGCGCGACGGGATTAGGGTTCAATGAGCAGTTCTTC.

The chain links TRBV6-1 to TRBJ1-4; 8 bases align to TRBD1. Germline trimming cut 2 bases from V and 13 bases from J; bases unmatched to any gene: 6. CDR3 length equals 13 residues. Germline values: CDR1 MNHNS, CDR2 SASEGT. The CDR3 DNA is TGTGCCAGCAGTGAACCGGACAGGGTGTCACTGTTTTTT. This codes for CASSEPDRVSLFF.

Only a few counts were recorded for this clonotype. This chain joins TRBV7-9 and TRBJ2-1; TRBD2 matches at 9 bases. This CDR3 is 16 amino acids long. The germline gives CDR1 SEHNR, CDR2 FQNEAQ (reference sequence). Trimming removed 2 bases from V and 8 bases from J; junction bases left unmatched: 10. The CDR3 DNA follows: TGTGCCAGCAGCTTAATAGAGTGGGCGGGAGGGGATGAGCAGTTCTTC. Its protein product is CASSLIEWAGGDEQFF.

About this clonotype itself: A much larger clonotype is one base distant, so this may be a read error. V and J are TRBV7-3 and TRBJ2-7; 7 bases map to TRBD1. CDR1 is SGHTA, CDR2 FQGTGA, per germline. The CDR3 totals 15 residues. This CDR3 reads CASSLNPGQPYKHYF. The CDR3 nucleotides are TGTGCCAGCAGCTTAAACCCGGGACAGCCCTACAAGCATTACTTC.

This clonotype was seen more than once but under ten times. The CDR3 DNA follows: TGTGCCAGCAGCGTGGCAGGACTAGCAGATACGCAGTATTTT. Residues: CASSVAGLADTQYF. This rearrangement joins TRBV9 to TRBJ2-3; 7 nucleotides agree with TRBD2. The germline gives CDR1 SGDLS, CDR2 YYNGEE. Germline trimming cut 2 bases from V and 4 bases from J; bases unmatched to any gene: 4. The CDR3 totals 14 residues.

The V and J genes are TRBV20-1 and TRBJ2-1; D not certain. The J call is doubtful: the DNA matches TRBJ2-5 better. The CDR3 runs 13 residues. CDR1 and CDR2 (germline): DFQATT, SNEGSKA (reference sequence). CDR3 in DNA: TGCAGTGCAAGAAACACCGTCCAAGAGACCCAGTACTTC. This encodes CSARNTVQETQYF.

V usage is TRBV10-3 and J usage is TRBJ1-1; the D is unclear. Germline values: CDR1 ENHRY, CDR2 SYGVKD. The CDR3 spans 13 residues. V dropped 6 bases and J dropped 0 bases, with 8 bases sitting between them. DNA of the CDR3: TGTGCCATCAGCGAGATGATGAACACTGAAGCTTTCTTT. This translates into CAISEMMNTEAFF.